Listed here are 5 T cell receptor beta chains from one sample, sequenced in a study of human T cells and chemical hapten exposure. Time point: pre-sensitization, week 0. Stated treatment: therapeutic diphenylcyclopropenone sensitization with weekly scalp DPC. A single record per CDR3 protein comes from TCRdb applying MiXCR to the RACE reads. The data hold roughly 380,000 distinct CDR3 sequences, with around 5.5% observed a single time. The specimen comprised whole blood, sampled in connection with sensitization to the hapten diphenylcyclopropenone (DPC). The receptors derive from a woman aged 45 to 65 with alopecia areata. Some clones in this sample may be carry-over from other donors' samples.

This clonotype was counted at least ten times. The V call is TRBV29-1, the J call TRBJ1-1; no clear D gene. CDR1 is SQVTM and CDR2 is ANQGSEA in the germline V gene. Trimming took off 4 bases at V and 2 bases at J, with 8 bases between the two ends. The CDR3 runs to 12 residues. The DNA for the CDR3 is TGCAGCGTTGTAGAGGGAAACACTGAAGCTTTCTTT. Its translation is CSVVEGNTEAFF. The variable domain in full, with the rest retrieved from reference TRBV29-1 and TRBJ1-1, is SAVISQKPSRDICQRGTSLTIQCQVDSQVTMMFWYRQQPGQSLTLIATANQGSEATYESGFVIDKFPISRPNLTFSTLTVSNMSPEDSSIYLCSVVEGNTEAFFGQGTRLTVV.

The table lists this clonotype with a few counts. The CDR3 sequence: CASSQVRRAGEQYF. Here the CDR3 DNA reads TGTGCCAGCAGCCAAGTCCGCAGGGCGGGCGAGCAGTACTTC. The chain employs TRBV14 and TRBJ2-7, with D perhaps TRBD1 or TRBD2 (5 bases each). The CDR3 consists of 14 residues. V was pared by 1 base and J by 6 bases, with 13 bases between. The germline V gene encodes CDR1 SGHDN and CDR2 FVKESK.

This clonotype was seen only a few times. The V and J genes are TRBV5-1 and TRBJ2-4; 9 bases are a match to TRBD1. Germline V CDR1 and CDR2: SGHRS, YFSETQ. V was clipped by 4 bases and J by 5 bases; unmatched bases: 7. The CDR3 length is 15 residues. The CDR3 DNA sequence: TGCGCCAGCAGCCCGGGGGACAGGGATGAAAACATTCAGTACTTC. Protein product: CASSPGDRDENIQYF.

CDR3 sequence: CSVEKGGGLGGYTF. CDR3 nucleotide sequence: TGCAGCGTTGAGAAGGGAGGGGGATTGGGAGGCTACACCTTC. This sequence joins TRBV29-1 and TRBJ1-2, with TRBD1 as a possible D gene (6 bases). The CDR3 spans 14 residues. V gave up 3 bases and J gave up 8 bases, with 19 bases separating them. CDR1 and CDR2 (germline): SQVTM, ANQGSEA. Full variable domain (rest looked up from reference TRBV29-1 and TRBJ1-2): SAVISQKPSRDICQRGTSLTIQCQVDSQVTMMFWYRQQPGQSLTLIATANQGSEATYESGFVIDKFPISRPNLTFSTLTVSNMSPEDSSIYLCSVEKGGGLGGYTFGSGTRLTVV.

CDR3 coding DNA: TGTGCCACCAGTGGCCTGGACAGCACTGAAGCTTTCTTT. It codes for CATSGLDSTEAFF. The chain has TRBV24-1 and TRBJ1-1, with a tentative D call TRBD1 (6 bases). V was cut by 5 bases and J by 4 bases, with 10 bases left in between. In germline, CDR1 is KGHDR, CDR2 SFDVKD. This CDR3 is 13 amino acids long.